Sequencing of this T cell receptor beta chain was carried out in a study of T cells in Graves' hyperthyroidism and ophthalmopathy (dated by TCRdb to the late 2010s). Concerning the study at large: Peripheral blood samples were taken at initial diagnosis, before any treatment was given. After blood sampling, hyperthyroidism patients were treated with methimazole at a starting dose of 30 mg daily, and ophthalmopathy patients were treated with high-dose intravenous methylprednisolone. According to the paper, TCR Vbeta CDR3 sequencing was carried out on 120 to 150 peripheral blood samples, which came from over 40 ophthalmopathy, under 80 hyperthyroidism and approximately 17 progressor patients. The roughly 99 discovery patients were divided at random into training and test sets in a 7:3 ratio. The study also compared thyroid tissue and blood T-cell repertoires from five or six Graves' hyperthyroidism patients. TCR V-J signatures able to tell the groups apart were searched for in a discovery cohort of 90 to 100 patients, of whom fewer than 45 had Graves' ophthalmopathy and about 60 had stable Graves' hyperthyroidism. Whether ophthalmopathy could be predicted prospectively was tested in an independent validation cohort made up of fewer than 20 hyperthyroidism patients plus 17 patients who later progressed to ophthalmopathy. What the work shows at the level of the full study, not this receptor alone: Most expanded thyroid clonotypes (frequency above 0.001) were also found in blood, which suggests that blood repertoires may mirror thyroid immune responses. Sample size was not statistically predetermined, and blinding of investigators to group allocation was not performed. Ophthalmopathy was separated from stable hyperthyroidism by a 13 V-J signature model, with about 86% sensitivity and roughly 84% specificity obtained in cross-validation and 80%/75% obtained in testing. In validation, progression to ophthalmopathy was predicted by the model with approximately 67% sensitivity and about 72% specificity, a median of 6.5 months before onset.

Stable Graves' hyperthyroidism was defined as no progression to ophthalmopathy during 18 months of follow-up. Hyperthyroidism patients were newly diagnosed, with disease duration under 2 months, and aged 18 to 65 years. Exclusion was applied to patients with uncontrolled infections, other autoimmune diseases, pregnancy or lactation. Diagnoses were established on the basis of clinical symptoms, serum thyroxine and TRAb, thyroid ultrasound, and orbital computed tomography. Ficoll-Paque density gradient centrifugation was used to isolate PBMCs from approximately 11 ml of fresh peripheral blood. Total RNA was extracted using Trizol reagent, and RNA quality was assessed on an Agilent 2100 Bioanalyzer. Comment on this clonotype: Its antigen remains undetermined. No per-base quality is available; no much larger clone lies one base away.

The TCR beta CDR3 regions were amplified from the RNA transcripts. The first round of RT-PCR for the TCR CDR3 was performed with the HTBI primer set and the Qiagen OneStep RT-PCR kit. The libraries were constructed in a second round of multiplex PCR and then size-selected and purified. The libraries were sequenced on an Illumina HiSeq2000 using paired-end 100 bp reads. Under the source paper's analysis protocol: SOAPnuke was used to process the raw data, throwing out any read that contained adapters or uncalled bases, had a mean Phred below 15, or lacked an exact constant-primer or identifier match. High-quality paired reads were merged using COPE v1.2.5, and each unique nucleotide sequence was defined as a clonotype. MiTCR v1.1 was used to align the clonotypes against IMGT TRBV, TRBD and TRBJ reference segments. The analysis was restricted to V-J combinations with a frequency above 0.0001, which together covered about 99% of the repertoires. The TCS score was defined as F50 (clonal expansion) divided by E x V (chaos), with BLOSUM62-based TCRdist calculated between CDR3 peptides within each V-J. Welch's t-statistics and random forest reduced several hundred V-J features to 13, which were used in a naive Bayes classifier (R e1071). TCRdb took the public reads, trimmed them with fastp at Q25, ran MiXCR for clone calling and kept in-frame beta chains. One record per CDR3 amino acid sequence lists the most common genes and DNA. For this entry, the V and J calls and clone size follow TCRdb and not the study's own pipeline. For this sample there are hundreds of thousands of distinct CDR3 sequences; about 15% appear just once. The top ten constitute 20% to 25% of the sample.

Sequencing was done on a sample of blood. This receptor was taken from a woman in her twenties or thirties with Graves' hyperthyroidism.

The DNA sequence follows: TGTGCCAGCAGTTTAGACCCCGGGGTGGAGTTCTTC. This yields the protein CASSLDPGVEFF. Recombination joined TRBV12-3 or TRBV12-4 with TRBJ2-1, and possibly TRBD2, on 5 matching bases. The CDR3, from cysteine to phenylalanine, totals 12 residues. Only the CDR3 DNA is retained, 36 bases long and in frame from the first base. V sheds 1 base and J sheds 14 bases, leaving 12 bases between their ends.